This T cell receptor beta chain was captured by sequencing in a study of human T cells and chemical hapten exposure. Whole-study results and caveats: Donors had alopecia, so their immune response may differ from healthy people's. TCRs at a frequency above 1 in 1000 stayed unchanged with DPC sensitization. Significantly more large CDR3 similarity clusters arose among expanded TCRs than among controls.

Using its own MiXCR run on the RACE reads, TCRdb lists one record per CDR3 protein. The table includes some 400,000 distinct CDR3 sequences, roughly 5.3% detected once. This clonotype was seen repeatedly, ten times or more. What it binds is not known. Time point given: pre-sensitization, week 0. The treatment is: therapeutic diphenylcyclopropenone sensitization with weekly scalp DPC. This specimen was whole blood, taken in connection with sensitization to the hapten diphenylcyclopropenone (DPC). This receptor was taken from a woman aged 45 to 65 with alopecia areata. Some clones in this sample may be carry-over from other donors' samples.

CDR3 sequence: CASSSRTGGNSPLHF. In DNA form, the CDR3 reads TGTGCCAGCAGTTCCAGGACAGGGGGGAATTCACCCCTCCACTTT. The gene calls are TRBV6-2 or TRBV6-3 and TRBJ1-6; the match to TRBD1 covers 10 bases. CDR3 length: 15 residues. Germline assignment: CDR1 MNHEY and CDR2 SVGEGT. The trim removed 4 bases at V and 7 bases at J, leaving 4 bases unmatched.